Listed here are 3 T cell receptor beta chains from one sample, sequenced in a study of blood T cell repertoires in COVID-19. Clones were read by immunoSEQ multiplex PCR, and TCRdb kept only the in-frame ones, dropping some. This table has about 270,000 clones, 88% appearing once. The sequenced sample consisted of peripheral blood. These receptors were collected from a man between 60 and 75 years old who had recovered from COVID-19.

The chain recombines TRBV9 with TRBJ2-1, with 9 positions matching TRBD2. The germline V gene has CDR1 SGDLS and CDR2 YYNGEE. The V segment lost 0 bases and the J segment 8 bases; nucleotides outside the gene matches: 6. The CDR3 is 15 amino acids. The CDR3 sequence is CASSVGLAGSDEQFF. DNA of the CDR3: TGTGCCAGCAGCGTAGGGCTAGCGGGGTCCGATGAGCAGTTCTTC.

The chain uses TRBV6-2 or TRBV6-3 and TRBJ2-3; possibly TRBD1 for D (5 bases). Trimming pared 2 bases from V and 2 bases from J, leaving 11 bases between. The CDR3 totals 15 residues. The germline V gene has CDR1 MNHEY and CDR2 SVGEGT. CDR3 nucleotides: TGTGCCAGCAGTTACCGTGGGGCAGCCACAGATACGCAGTATTTT. As protein: CASSYRGAATDTQYF.

The chain has TRBV5-6 and TRBJ1-4, with TRBD1 matching over 9 bases. CDR3 length equals 15 residues. CDR1 SGHDT and CDR2 YYEEEE come from the germline V gene. With 6 bases clipped from V and 10 bases from J, the junction kept 13 bases outside the gene matches. CDR3 sequence reads: CASTRDGTGIGKLFF. DNA of the CDR3: TGTGCCAGCACTCGAGACGGGACAGGGATCGGAAAACTGTTTTTT.